This T cell receptor beta chain was found in a study of cytomegalovirus exposure and HLA in healthy donors. This CDR3 has 15 amino acids. Trimming cost V 1 base and J 1 base, with 10 bases left between them. CDR1 is LNHDA, CDR2 SQIVND, per germline (reference sequence). PCR amplification relied on 60 Vbeta primers (plus 13 Jbeta primers). TCRdb keeps only in-frame clones here, not all; method: immunoSEQ multiplex PCR. This table has about 130,000 clones, 66% appearing once. The rearrangement joins TRBV19 to TRBJ1-1; no definite D call. Input material: PBMCs. The receptor's source is a human donor in good health. The CDR3 DNA reads as TGTGCCAGTAGTATAGCGGCCTCGGGGAACACTGAAGCTTTCTTT. Its protein is CASSIAASGNTEAFF.